One sample yielded the 27 T cell receptor beta chains listed below, sequenced in a study of blood T cells in healthy people across ages. Using a J-beta primer mix together with a sample-barcoded 5' primer, a second PCR was run for about 7 to 12 cycles. TCRdb re-analysed the 5' RACE reads in MiXCR, keeping a single row per CDR3 protein. The sample yields approximately 1.5 million distinct CDR3 sequences, roughly 32% seen once. Sequences were obtained from blood. Receptors were obtained from a woman between 25 and 40 years old in good health.

The rearrangement joins TRBV6-1 to TRBJ2-3; D is perhaps TRBD1 (6 bases). Trimming removed 6 bases from V and 3 bases from J, with 22 bases in between. The CDR3 loop spans 17 amino acids. Germline loops: CDR1 MNHNS, CDR2 SASEGT. CDR3 sequence reads: CASSDITGTGKTDTQYF. The CDR3 region has the DNA TGTGCCAGCAGCGACATAACAGGGACGGGGAAGACAGATACGCAGTATTTT.

This clonotype was counted a few times. V is TRBV6-1 and J is TRBJ2-7; D may match TRBD1 or TRBD2 (5 bases each). Trimming took off 0 bases at V and 3 bases at J, with 9 bases between the two ends. CDR3 length: 14 amino acids. The germline CDR1 and CDR2 sequences are MNHNS and SASEGT. The CDR3 nucleotides read TGTGCCAGCAGTGAAGCTGGGGACCTCTACGAGCAGTACTTC. Amino acids: CASSEAGDLYEQYF.

V usage is TRBV20-1 and J usage is TRBJ2-1, with a weak D call TRBD2 (6 bases). The germline V gene has CDR1 DFQATT and CDR2 SNEGSKA (reference sequence). The germline V and J ends were trimmed by 3 bases and 8 bases, with 20 bases remaining between them. The CDR3 loop spans 15 amino acids. CDR3 sequence reads: CSASMQLANGDEQFF. The CDR3 DNA sequence: TGCAGTGCTAGTATGCAGCTAGCGAATGGAGATGAGCAGTTCTTC.

The rearrangement joins TRBV11-1 to TRBJ1-1; no reliable D call. The V end lost 3 bases, the J end lost 1 base, and 9 bases lay between the germline ends. The V gene's germline CDR1 is SGHAT and CDR2 FQDESV (reference sequence). The length of the CDR3 is 14 residues. The CDR3 loop is CASSFTVANTEAFF. CDR3 DNA: TGTGCCAGCAGCTTCACGGTGGCGAACACTGAAGCTTTCTTT.

V and J are TRBV6-1 and TRBJ2-3; D remains ambiguous. The CDR3 loop spans 13 amino acids. Germline V gene lookup returns CDR1 MNHNS and CDR2 SASEGT. Trimming took 4 bases from V and 5 from J, leaving 10 bases between them. The CDR3 sequence is CASSGEAGDTQYF. CDR3 nucleotides: TGTGCCAGCAGTGGAGAAGCCGGAGATACGCAGTATTTT.

This clonotype was recorded a few times. CDR3 nucleotides: TGTGCCAGCAGACCTAGGGACAGGGCTGCCTACGAGCAGTACTTC. It specifies CASRPRDRAAYEQYF. The chain is built from TRBV28 and TRBJ2-7; 9 bases are shared with TRBD1. The CDR3 is 15 amino acids. CDR1 is MDHEN, CDR2 SYDVKM, per germline. The junction had 8 bases not matched to a gene; V was cut back by 6 bases and J by 2 bases.

The chain carries TRBV6-5 and TRBJ2-3; D gene uncertain. Germline V gene sequence: CDR1 MNHEY, CDR2 SVGAGI. This CDR3 spans 14 amino acids. V lost 0 bases and J lost 6, with 10 bases in between. The CDR3 DNA reads TGTGCCAGCAGTTACTCCAATTGGAAGGATACGCAGTATTTT. Translated, it gives CASSYSNWKDTQYF.

The chain is built from TRBV5-1 and TRBJ2-7, with TRBD1 matching 9 bases. Germline trimming cut 4 bases from V and 4 bases from J; bases unmatched to any gene: 9. Looked up from germline, CDR1 is SGHRS and CDR2 is YFSETQ. CDR3 length equals 15 residues. This chain's CDR3 is CASSRTGAGGYEQYF. DNA of the CDR3: TGCGCCAGCAGCCGGACAGGGGCAGGTGGTTACGAGCAGTACTTC.

This clonotype was counted between two and nine times. This sequence joins TRBV4-1 and TRBJ2-3; TRBD2 matches at 14 bases. Germline V gene lookup returns CDR1 MGHRA and CDR2 YSYEKL. CDR3 length equals 16 residues. The V segment lost 6 bases and the J segment 3 bases; nucleotides outside the gene matches: 5. CDR3 nucleotide sequence: TGCGCCAGCAGAACGACTAGCGGGAGGGGGACAGATACGCAGTATTTT. Protein: CASRTTSGRGTDTQYF.

The chain employs TRBV6-1 and TRBJ2-1, with a tentative D call TRBD2 (6 bases). Deletions cut 2 bases from V and 3 bases from J, with 8 bases between. Germline lookup yields CDR1 MNHNS and CDR2 SASEGT. The CDR3 covers 14 residues. CDR3 loop: CASSEPEGYNEQFF. The CDR3 DNA follows: TGTGCCAGCAGTGAACCGGAGGGCTACAATGAGCAGTTCTTC.

This clonotype was detected only once. V usage is TRBV12-3 or TRBV12-4 and J usage is TRBJ1-1; the D gene is possibly TRBD1 (6 bases). Between the trimmed V and J ends, which lost 6 bases and 4 bases, there was a span of 15 bases. The CDR3 is 14 amino acids. CDR3 sequence (DNA): TGTGCCAGCAGGGGACACGCCGGGAGCACTGAAGCTTTCTTT. It is translated as CASRGHAGSTEAFF.

The chain is built from TRBV6-4 and TRBJ1-5, with D perhaps TRBD1 (6 bases). CDR1 is MRHNA and CDR2 is SNTAGT in the germline V gene. The CDR3 length is 17 residues. The ends were cut back, 3 bases at V and 9 bases at J, with 24 bases in the middle. The CDR3: CASSEKWGQAIPRPQHF. CDR3 DNA: TGTGCCAGCAGTGAGAAGTGGGGGCAGGCAATCCCCCGGCCCCAGCATTTT.

V and J are TRBV27 and TRBJ2-7; 14 bases agree with TRBD2. Germline lookup yields CDR1 MNHEY and CDR2 SMNVEV (reference sequence). The ends lost 4 bases at V and 6 bases at J; junction bases unmatched: 8. The CDR3 totals 16 residues. CDR3 amino acids: CASSSGTSGRISEQYF. Written as DNA, the CDR3 is TGTGCCAGCAGTTCCGGGACTAGCGGGAGAATCTCCGAGCAGTACTTC.

The chain is built from TRBV20-1 and TRBJ2-4; 11 bases are shared with TRBD2. V lost 3 bases, J lost 1 base, and 11 bases stayed unmatched. Germline V CDR1 and CDR2: DFQATT, SNEGSKA (reference sequence). The CDR3 contains 18 residues. For the CDR3, the DNA is TGCAGTGCTAGTCTTAGCGGGAGGGCCGGGGTTGCCAAAAACATTCAGTACTTC. Amino acid sequence: CSASLSGRAGVAKNIQYF.

There are a few counts of this clonotype. The rearrangement uses TRBV28 and TRBJ2-3, with D maybe TRBD1 (5 bases). The CDR3 totals 15 residues. Germline CDR1 reads MDHEN; CDR2 reads SYDVKM. The V gene lost 3 bases and the J gene lost 3 bases, with 13 bases spanning the gap. The CDR3 sequence: CASSFPAGKTDTQYF. CDR3 DNA sequence: TGTGCCAGCAGTTTTCCCGCAGGGAAGACAGATACGCAGTATTTT. The full variable domain, with the rest looked up from reference TRBV28 and TRBJ2-3, is DVKVTQSSRYLVKRTGEKVFLECVQDMDHENMFWYRQDPGLGLRLIYFSYDVKMKEKGDIPEGYSVSREKKERFSLILESASTNQTSMYLCASSFPAGKTDTQYFGPGTRLTVL.

V gene TRBV4-1 combines with J gene TRBJ1-1; D uncertain. This CDR3 region has 15 residues. The germline V gene encodes CDR1 MGHRA and CDR2 YSYEKL. The V end was cut by 0 bases, the J end by 1 base, with 9 bases between. CDR3 in DNA: TGCGCCAGCAGCCAAGAACGAGGGAAGAACACTGAAGCTTTCTTT. Encoded protein: CASSQERGKNTEAFF.

This clonotype was found a few times. The CDR3 reads CASSPRTGWGTQYF. The CDR3 region has the DNA TGTGCCAGCAGTCCGAGGACGGGATGGGGTACGCAGTATTTT. The chain couples TRBV12-3 or TRBV12-4 to TRBJ2-3, with D possibly being TRBD2 (5 bases). Trimming cost V 5 bases and J 8 bases, with 17 bases left between them. This CDR3 comprises 14 residues.

The J gene is TRBJ1-2, the V gene TRBV6-5; D remains unclear. The CDR3 is 14 residues long. V lost 8 bases and J lost 2, with 15 bases in between. In germline, CDR1 is MNHEY, CDR2 SVGAGI. The DNA of the CDR3 is TGTGCCAGCGCCTCCCAGGTGGGAAACTATGGCTACACCTTC. As protein: CASASQVGNYGYTF.

This clonotype has just a few counts. The rearrangement links TRBV20-1 to TRBJ1-4; 10 bases map to TRBD1. From germline, CDR1 is DFQATT and CDR2 SNEGSKA (reference sequence). The CDR3 is made up of 14 amino acids. J gave up 7 bases and V 6 bases, and 8 bases lay outside the gene matches. The CDR3 protein is CSAPDRGQGEKLFF. In DNA, the CDR3 is TGCAGTGCGCCTGACAGGGGGCAAGGTGAAAAACTGTTTTTT.

The gene calls are TRBV12-3 or TRBV12-4 and TRBJ2-7; no definite D call. Trimming removed 6 bases from V and 4 bases from J, with 13 bases in between. The CDR3 is 13 residues long. CDR3 region: CASRQGSRYEQYF. In DNA form, the CDR3 reads TGTGCCAGCAGGCAAGGAAGCCGATACGAGCAGTACTTC.

This clonotype was seen only a few times. This chain uses TRBV20-1 with TRBJ1-5; D unclear. The germline V and J ends were trimmed by 6 bases and 0 bases, with 15 bases remaining between them. Germline V lookup: CDR1 DFQATT, CDR2 SNEGSKA (reference sequence). This CDR3 spans 15 amino acids. The CDR3 here is CSASRGSYSNQPQHF. In DNA, the CDR3 is TGCAGTGCCTCCCGAGGGAGTTATAGCAATCAGCCCCAGCATTTT.

This sequence joins TRBV5-6 and TRBJ1-1, with 9 bases lining up with TRBD1. The CDR3 is made up of 13 amino acids. The J segment lost 7 bases and the V segment lost 1 base, leaving 2 bases of the junction unmatched. Germline lookup yields CDR1 SGHDT and CDR2 YYEEEE. The CDR3 DNA reads as TGTGCCAGCAGCTTGACAGGGGGCGGTGAAGCTTTCTTT. It encodes CASSLTGGGEAFF.

The V call is TRBV7-9, the J call TRBJ2-1; D possibly corresponds to TRBD2 (6 bases). Trimming stripped 7 bases from V and 7 bases from J, with 17 bases between. Germline CDR1 reads SEHNR; CDR2 reads FQNEAQ (reference sequence). The CDR3 totals 14 residues. The CDR3 spells CASTWDSGWNEQFF. The CDR3, as DNA: TGTGCCAGCACCTGGGACTCCGGGTGGAATGAGCAGTTCTTC. The whole variable domain, remainder taken from reference TRBV7-9 and TRBJ2-1, is DTGVSQNPRHKITKRGQNVTFRCDPISEHNRLYWYRQTLGQGPEFLTYFQNEAQLEKSRLLSDRFSAERPKGSFSTLEIQRTEQGDSAMYLCASTWDSGWNEQFFGPGTRLTVL.

V usage is TRBV20-1 and J usage is TRBJ2-7; the D gene is possibly TRBD1 (8 bases). CDR3 size: 14 residues. V lost 6 bases, J lost 3 bases, and 18 bases lay in between. Germline V lookup: CDR1 DFQATT, CDR2 SNEGSKA (reference sequence). CDR3 amino acids: CSAIGTTGGYEQYF. The CDR3 DNA follows: TGCAGTGCGATTGGGACTACAGGGGGCTACGAGCAGTACTTC.

The DNA of the CDR3 is TGTGCCACCAGCAGAGGTTTTACGGGGGAAGGAAACACCATATATTTT. The encoded protein is CATSRGFTGEGNTIYF. The V and J genes are TRBV15 and TRBJ1-3, with D possibly TRBD1 on 5 matching bases. V was cut by 1 base and J by 4 bases, with 14 bases left in between. CDR3 size: 16 residues. Germline CDR1 is LNHNV and CDR2 is YYDKDF (reference sequence). Looking up the rest from reference TRBV15 and TRBJ1-3 gives the full variable domain: DAMVIQNPRYQVTQFGKPVTLSCSQTLNHNVMYWYQQKSSQAPKLLFHYYDKDFNNEADTPDNFQSRRPNTSFCFLDIRSPGLGDTAMYLCATSRGFTGEGNTIYFGEGSWLTVV.

This clonotype was observed at least ten times. CDR3 in amino acids: CSARYRTGMVAGAETQYF. CDR3 in DNA: TGCAGTGCCCGCTACCGCACTGGGATGGTCGCTGGGGCTGAGACCCAGTACTTC. The gene calls are TRBV20-1 and TRBJ2-5, with D perhaps matching TRBD1 (5 bases). Germline V lookup: CDR1 DFQATT, CDR2 SNEGSKA (reference sequence). V lost 6 bases and J lost 5, with 31 bases in between. This CDR3 contains 18 residues.

The chain carries TRBV7-9 and TRBJ2-1; 9 bases agree with TRBD2. The germline V gene encodes CDR1 SEHNR and CDR2 FQNEAQ (reference sequence). J was trimmed by 6 bases and V by 7 bases; bases with no gene match: 10. The CDR3 spans 15 residues. The DNA for the CDR3 is TGTGCCAGCACCCCGCGGGGGGGAGAGAGCAATGAGCAGTTCTTC. Encoded protein: CASTPRGGESNEQFF.